These 9 T cell receptor beta chains came from one sample sequenced in a study of immune cell composition in non-small cell lung cancer. Here immunoSEQ multiplex PCR was the method, and the copy in TCRdb shows in-frame clones only, minus some. The repertoire holds about 14,000 clones, with about 70% as singletons. Sample: lung tumor tissue. Receptors originate from a human donor with non-small cell lung cancer.

The gene calls are TRBV4-1 and TRBJ2-1; no firm D call. Trimming stripped 1 base from V and 6 bases from J, with 13 bases between. Germline V gene data show CDR1 as MGHRA and CDR2 as YSYEKL. The CDR3 runs to 15 residues. The CDR3 reads CASSQALGSINEQFF. CDR3 DNA sequence: TGCGCCAGCAGCCAAGCGTTGGGCTCGATCAATGAGCAGTTCTTC.

The chain links TRBV5-6 to TRBJ1-6; the match to TRBD1 covers 7 bases. Germline CDR1 is SGHDT and CDR2 is YYEEEE. The CDR3 consists of 14 residues. V trimming: 4 bases; J trimming: 8 bases; junction bases outside the gene matches: 6. For the CDR3, the DNA is TGTGCCAGCAGCCTAGACAGGGAATATTCACCCCTCCACTTT. Translating gives CASSLDREYSPLHF.

The genes are TRBV2 and TRBJ1-4; maybe TRBD1 (6 bases). Germline CDR1 is SNHLY and CDR2 is FYNNEI. Deletions cut 6 bases from V and 8 bases from J, with 16 bases between. This CDR3 has 14 residues. The CDR3 region is CASSLPDRLEKLFF. For the CDR3, the DNA is TGTGCCAGCAGCCTCCCCGACAGGTTAGAAAAACTGTTTTTT.

The chain uses TRBV18 and TRBJ1-2; 8 nucleotides agree with TRBD1. The CDR3 has 18 amino acids. Germline trimming cut 3 bases from V and 4 bases from J; bases unmatched to any gene: 16. CDR1 and CDR2 from the germline V gene are KGHSH and LQKENI. As DNA, the CDR3 is TGTGCCAGCTCACCCCGAAATCGGACAGGGCCCCAAAGCTATGGCTACACCTTC. Amino acid sequence: CASSPRNRTGPQSYGYTF.

This clone was seen once. The CDR3 region is CASRPSGSSTDTQYF. CDR3 bases: TGTGCCAGCAGACCATCGGGGTCTAGCACAGATACGCAGTATTTT. The gene calls are TRBV2 and TRBJ2-3; D is perhaps TRBD2 (5 bases). The V end was cut by 6 bases, the J end by 0 bases, with 13 bases between. CDR3 length: 15 residues. From germline, CDR1 is SNHLY and CDR2 FYNNEI.

The V and J genes are TRBV2 and TRBJ2-5; 8 bases fit TRBD2. The CDR3 is made up of 13 amino acids. Unmatched junction bases numbered 5, after V lost 4 bases and J lost 7 bases. Looked up from germline, CDR1 is SNHLY and CDR2 is FYNNEI. The CDR3 nucleotides are TGTGCCAGCAGTGCATCGGGGGGGAGGACCCAGTACTTC. It specifies CASSASGGRTQYF.

J is TRBJ2-2 and V is TRBV4-2; TRBD2 might be the D (7 bases). CDR1 and CDR2 from the germline V gene are LGHNA and YNFKEQ. CDR3 length: 17 amino acids. V lost 0 bases and J 8 bases, leaving 19 bases between the germline ends. The CDR3 region is CASSQDGGGGGVGELFF. The CDR3 coding sequence is TGTGCCAGCAGCCAAGATGGGGGGGGCGGCGGTGTGGGGGAGCTGTTTTTT.

The chain recombines TRBV28 with TRBJ1-1; 7 bases line up with TRBD1. CDR3 size: 14 residues. Germline V gene sequence: CDR1 MDHEN, CDR2 SYDVKM. V lost 3 bases to trimming and J lost 6 bases; unmatched junction nucleotides: 7. As DNA, the CDR3 is TGTGCCAGCAGTTTTCTAGGGGGCCGAGCTGAAGCTTTCTTT. Residues: CASSFLGGRAEAFF.

This clone was seen a few times. The rearrangement joins TRBV7-2 to TRBJ1-1, with 7 nucleotides matching TRBD1. The J segment lost 0 bases and the V segment lost 8 bases, leaving 3 bases of the junction unmatched. The CDR3 is 13 amino acids. The germline gives CDR1 SGHTA, CDR2 FQGNSA. The CDR3 bases are TGTGCCAGCCGAGGGGGCCTGAACACTGAAGCTTTCTTT. Amino acids: CASRGGLNTEAFF.